A single sample is the source of the 17 T cell receptor beta chains below, sequenced in a study of T cells in localized non-small cell lung cancer. TCRdb keeps only in-frame clones here, not all; method: immunoSEQ multiplex PCR. The repertoire consists of some 25,000 clones, with approximately 84% occurring once and the leading ten covering 5.8%. The specimen comprised peripheral blood, sampled before any cancer treatment. The receptors were sampled from an older male donor with stage II squamous cell lung carcinoma.

This chain uses TRBV7-2 with TRBJ2-5, with 8 bases lining up with TRBD2. Germline loops: CDR1 SGHTA, CDR2 FQGNSA. The CDR3 extends over 15 amino acids. Trimming took 5 bases from V and 3 from J; bases not matched to a gene: 8. This chain's CDR3 is CASSRLAITKETQYF. The CDR3 region has the DNA TGTGCCAGCAGCCGACTAGCGATTACTAAAGAGACCCAGTACTTC.

The chain carries TRBV2 and TRBJ2-5, with 15 nucleotides matching TRBD2. The CDR3 has 18 residues. Germline-derived CDR1 and CDR2 are SNHLY and FYNNEI. With 2 bases clipped from V and 0 bases from J, the junction kept 4 bases outside the gene matches. The CDR3 reads CASSEWGLAGGNQETQYF. The DNA of the CDR3 is TGTGCCAGCAGTGAATGGGGACTAGCGGGAGGTAACCAAGAGACCCAGTACTTC.

The gene calls are TRBV29-1 and TRBJ1-5, with 8 bases lining up with TRBD1. V was pared by 4 bases and J by 6 bases, with 5 bases of the junction left unmatched. Germline V gene lookup returns CDR1 SQVTM and CDR2 ANQGSEA. This CDR3 is 13 amino acids long. The CDR3 loop is CSVGQGRSQPQHF. In nucleotides, the CDR3 is TGCAGCGTTGGACAGGGGAGGTCTCAGCCCCAGCATTTT.

The rearrangement joins TRBV5-1 to TRBJ2-3; 11 nucleotides align to TRBD2. CDR3 length equals 16 residues. Germline assignment: CDR1 SGHRS and CDR2 YFSETQ. V shed 0 bases, J shed 6 bases, and the junction held 6 bases outside the gene matches. CDR3 DNA sequence: TGCGCCAGCAGCTTGGAGCTGGCTAGCGGGGGGGATACGCAGTATTTT. Residues: CASSLELASGGDTQYF.

V usage is TRBV15 and J usage is TRBJ1-2; 11 nucleotides line up with TRBD1. The germline CDR1 and CDR2 sequences are LNHNV and YYDKDF (reference sequence). The CDR3 sequence is 15 residues long. Trimming took 1 base from V and 6 from J; bases not matched to a gene: 4. The CDR3 DNA reads TGTGCCACCAGCAGAGGGACAGGGGGCTTCGATGGCTACACCTTC. Amino acids: CATSRGTGGFDGYTF.

The J gene is TRBJ2-1, the V gene TRBV19; 12 nucleotides align to TRBD2. The V segment lost 6 bases and the J segment 1 base; nucleotides outside the gene matches: 4. The CDR3 length is 16 residues. Germline V gene data show CDR1 as LNHDA and CDR2 as SQIVND (reference sequence). The CDR3: CASRKTSGSSYNEQFF. Written as DNA, the CDR3 is TGTGCCAGTAGGAAGACTAGCGGGAGTTCCTACAATGAGCAGTTCTTC.

This chain links TRBV5-5 with TRBJ1-1; TRBD1 is a possible D gene (6 bases). The CDR3 loop spans 15 amino acids. Germline CDR1 is SGHKS and CDR2 is YYEKEE (reference sequence). Trimming took off 0 bases at V and 7 bases at J, with 16 bases between the two ends. This chain's CDR3 is CASSLEPGRGGEAFF. CDR3 bases: TGTGCCAGCAGCTTGGAGCCAGGCCGAGGGGGTGAAGCTTTCTTT.

The chain is built from TRBV12-5 and TRBJ2-1, with D perhaps matching TRBD2 (6 bases). Germline lookup yields CDR1 LGHNT and CDR2 FRNRAP. V was cut by 6 bases and J by 0 bases, with 12 bases left in between. The CDR3 is 15 amino acids. CDR3: CASGTGDGSYNEQFF. The CDR3, as DNA: TGTGCTAGTGGCACGGGGGACGGCTCCTACAATGAGCAGTTCTTC.

The chain uses TRBV4-1 and TRBJ1-2; D is ambiguous. The CDR3 consists of 16 residues. The germline CDR1 and CDR2 sequences are MGHRA and YSYEKL. Between the trimmed V and J ends, which lost 0 bases and 0 bases, there was a span of 11 bases. The CDR3 region is CASSQDLTSTNYGYTF. CDR3 coding DNA: TGCGCCAGCAGCCAAGATCTGACAAGTACTAACTATGGCTACACCTTC.

A few counts support this clone. This chain links TRBV4-3 with TRBJ1-6; D is perhaps TRBD1 (6 bases). The CDR3 spans 15 residues. Trimming cost V 1 base and J 8 bases, with 12 bases left between them. Germline values: CDR1 LGHNA, CDR2 YSLEER. CDR3 protein: CASSQVGRGDSPLHF. The CDR3 DNA reads as TGCGCCAGCAGCCAAGTGGGCAGGGGCGATTCACCCCTCCACTTT.

The CDR3 coding sequence is TGCGCCAGCAGCTTGGATGAAGGTGGTATCACTGAAGCTTTCTTT. Amino acid sequence: CASSLDEGGITEAFF. The rearrangement links TRBV5-1 to TRBJ1-1, with D unresolved. The CDR3 loop spans 15 amino acids. V was clipped by 0 bases and J by 4 bases, with 13 bases between them. Germline CDR1 is SGHRS and CDR2 is YFSETQ.

This clone appeared once. The chain joins TRBV7-9 to TRBJ2-3; 13 bases fit TRBD2. After removal of 4 bases from V and 5 bases from J, the junction contained 6 bases not matched to a gene. From germline, CDR1 is SEHNR and CDR2 FQNEAQ (reference sequence). The CDR3 runs 16 residues. In DNA, the CDR3 is TGTGCCAGCAGCTCTGGACTAGCGGGGGAGCAAGATACGCAGTATTTT. This translates into CASSSGLAGEQDTQYF.

The sample holds a few counts of this clone. The rearrangement joins TRBV6-5 to TRBJ1-1; D may be TRBD1 (5 bases). The CDR3 runs 15 residues. Trimming took 4 bases from V and 5 from J, leaving 17 bases between them. In germline, CDR1 is MNHEY, CDR2 SVGAGI. DNA for the CDR3: TGTGCCAGCAGTTCCCTCGGGGGGAAGGGGACTGAAGCTTTCTTT. The encoded protein is CASSSLGGKGTEAFF.

This chain joins TRBV15 and TRBJ2-2; possible D gene TRBD2, 5 bases. V lost 1 base and J lost 3, with 9 bases in between. The germline V gene has CDR1 LNHNV and CDR2 YYDKDF (reference sequence). The CDR3 is made up of 15 amino acids. The CDR3 DNA is TGTGCCACCAGCAGAGGAGGGCCCGACACCGGGGAGCTGTTTTTT. Translated, it gives CATSRGGPDTGELFF.

The rearrangement uses TRBV9 and TRBJ2-3; TRBD2 is a possible D gene (6 bases). V dropped 0 bases and J dropped 2 bases, with 13 bases sitting between them. This CDR3 region has 16 residues. Germline V gene lookup returns CDR1 SGDLS and CDR2 YYNGEE. The CDR3 loop reads CASSVVGTGDTDTQYF. The CDR3 DNA is TGTGCCAGCAGCGTAGTCGGGACGGGGGACACAGATACGCAGTATTTT.

The chain links TRBV6-6 to TRBJ1-1, with TRBD1 identical over 9 bases. After removal of 6 bases from V and 1 base from J, the junction contained 9 bases not matched to a gene. The CDR3 has 16 residues. The germline V gene has CDR1 MNHNY and CDR2 SVGAGI (reference sequence). CDR3 sequence (DNA): TGTGCCAGCAGGCGGACAGGGGAGAGGAGGAACACTGAAGCTTTCTTT. Amino acid sequence: CASRRTGERRNTEAFF.

The gene calls are TRBV28 and TRBJ1-1; TRBD1 aligns across 7 bases. Looked up from germline, CDR1 is MDHEN and CDR2 is SYDVKM. This CDR3 is 16 amino acids long. Germline trimming cut 7 bases from V and 1 base from J; bases unmatched to any gene: 12. The DNA for the CDR3 is TGTGCCAGCATCACGCCGCAGGGGGGGAGGAACACTGAAGCTTTCTTT. This sequence encodes CASITPQGGRNTEAFF.